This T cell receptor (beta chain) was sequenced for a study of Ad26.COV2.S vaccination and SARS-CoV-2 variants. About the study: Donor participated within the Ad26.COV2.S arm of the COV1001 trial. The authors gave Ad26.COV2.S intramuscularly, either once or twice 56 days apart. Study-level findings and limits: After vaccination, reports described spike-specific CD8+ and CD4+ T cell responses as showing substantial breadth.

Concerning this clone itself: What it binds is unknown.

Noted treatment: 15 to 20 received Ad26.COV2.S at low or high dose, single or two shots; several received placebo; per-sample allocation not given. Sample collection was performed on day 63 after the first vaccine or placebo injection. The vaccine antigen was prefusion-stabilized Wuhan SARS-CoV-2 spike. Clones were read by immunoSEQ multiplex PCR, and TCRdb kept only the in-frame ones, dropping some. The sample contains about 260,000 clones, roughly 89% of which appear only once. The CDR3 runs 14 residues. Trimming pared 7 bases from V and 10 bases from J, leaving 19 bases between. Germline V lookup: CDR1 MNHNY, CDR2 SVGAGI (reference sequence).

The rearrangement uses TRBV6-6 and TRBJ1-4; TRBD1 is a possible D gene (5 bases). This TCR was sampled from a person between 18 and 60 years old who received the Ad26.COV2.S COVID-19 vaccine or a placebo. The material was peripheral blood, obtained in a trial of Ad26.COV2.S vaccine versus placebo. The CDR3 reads CASTVGGVLGKLFF. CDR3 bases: TGTGCCAGCACCGTGGGGGGGGTTTTAGGAAAACTGTTTTTT.